What follows are 18 T cell receptor beta chains derived from one specimen sequenced in a study of Ad26.COV2.S vaccination and SARS-CoV-2 variants. As to treatment: about 20 received Ad26.COV2.S at low or high dose, single or two shots; roughly five received placebo; per-sample allocation not given. Collection of samples fell on day 63 after the first vaccine or placebo injection. The repertoire was sequenced with immunoSEQ multiplex PCR; TCRdb's copy has only in-frame clones and lacks some. Here the sample spans about 370,000 clones, 89% being singletons. Sequencing used peripheral blood, obtained in a trial of Ad26.COV2.S vaccine versus placebo. Receptor source: a person aged 18 to 59 who received the Ad26.COV2.S COVID-19 vaccine or a placebo.

This clone was seen a single time. The chain combines TRBV19 with TRBJ2-2; D may be TRBD1 or TRBD2 (5 bases each). Germline-derived CDR1 and CDR2 are LNHDA and SQIVND (reference sequence). The CDR3 is 19 residues long. Between the trimmed V and J ends, which lost 0 bases and 1 base, there was a span of 18 bases. CDR3 sequence reads: CASSIEAYGGTENTGELFF. DNA for the CDR3: TGTGCCAGTAGTATAGAGGCTTATGGTGGGACGGAGAACACCGGGGAGCTGTTTTTT.

J is TRBJ1-4 and V is TRBV2; D remains ambiguous. This CDR3 contains 13 residues. The germline V and J ends were trimmed by 4 bases and 7 bases, with 10 bases remaining between them. In germline, CDR1 is SNHLY, CDR2 FYNNEI. CDR3 protein: CASSGRSVEKLFF. CDR3 bases: TGTGCCAGCAGTGGGAGGTCGGTTGAAAAACTGTTTTTT.

The genes are TRBV3-1 (or the pseudogene TRBV3-2) and TRBJ1-3; D not resolved. Trimming shortened V by 3 bases and J by 0 bases, and 6 bases separated the two germline ends. The CDR3 is 14 residues long. From germline, CDR1 is LGHDT and CDR2 YNNKEL (reference sequence). DNA for the CDR3: TGTGCCAGCAGCCAGGGTCGCTCTGGAAACACCATATATTTT. This gives the protein CASSQGRSGNTIYF.

In this sample, this clone turned up once. J is TRBJ2-1 and V is TRBV12-3 or TRBV12-4; 13 bases are a match to TRBD2. The V gene end was trimmed by 10 bases and the J gene end by 9 bases; junction bases not matched to a gene: 6. This CDR3 spans 13 amino acids. In DNA, the CDR3 is TGTGCCACCAGGACTAGCGGGAGTGGTGAGCAGTTCTTC. Encoded protein: CATRTSGSGEQFF.

This rearrangement joins TRBV6-2 or TRBV6-3 to TRBJ2-7, with 13 bases identical to TRBD2. The CDR3 loop spans 15 amino acids. Germline-derived CDR1 and CDR2 are MNHEY and SVGEGT. V trimming: 6 bases; J trimming: 5 bases; junction bases outside the gene matches: 7. Here the CDR3 DNA reads TGTGCCAGCAGCCTCGGGACTAGCGGGATCCACGAGCAGTACTTC. It specifies CASSLGTSGIHEQYF.

The gene calls are TRBV11-1 and TRBJ2-7; TRBD1 or TRBD2 may be the D gene (5 bases each). The CDR3 contains 16 residues. Germline-derived CDR1 and CDR2 are SGHAT and FQDESV (reference sequence). V shed 0 bases and J shed 2 bases, with 14 bases lying between them. CDR3 sequence reads: CASSLATGREPYEQYF. The CDR3 nucleotides are TGTGCCAGCAGCTTAGCGACGGGCAGGGAGCCCTACGAGCAGTACTTC.

The rearrangement joins TRBV27 to TRBJ2-1; TRBD2 is a possible D gene (6 bases). From germline, CDR1 is MNHEY and CDR2 SMNVEV (reference sequence). CDR3 length: 16 residues. V was clipped by 1 base and J by 1 base, with 11 bases between them. For the CDR3, the DNA is TGTGCCAGCAGTTTATTACCTGCGGGGTCCTACAATGAGCAGTTCTTC. As protein: CASSLLPAGSYNEQFF.

CDR3 loop: CASSELPAYSYNEQFF. The CDR3, as DNA: TGTGCCAGCAGTGAATTACCCGCCTACTCCTACAATGAGCAGTTCTTC. The genes are TRBV6-1 and TRBJ2-1; unclear D gene. V was pared by 2 bases and J by 0 bases, with 11 bases between. The CDR3 length is 16 residues. CDR1 and CDR2 from the germline V gene are MNHNS and SASEGT.

This chain connects TRBV9 to TRBJ1-1; 8 bases match TRBD1. The J segment lost 1 base and the V segment lost 4 bases, leaving 3 bases of the junction unmatched. Germline CDR1 reads SGDLS; CDR2 reads YYNGEE. The CDR3 sequence is 14 residues long. CDR3 amino acids: CASSRGQENTEAFF. The DNA for the CDR3 is TGTGCCAGCAGCAGGGGACAGGAGAACACTGAAGCTTTCTTT.

The chain recombines TRBV7-9 with TRBJ2-1; 8 bases are shared with TRBD2. Germline trimming cut 2 bases from V and 1 base from J; bases unmatched to any gene: 4. The germline V gene has CDR1 SEHNR and CDR2 FQNEAQ (reference sequence). The CDR3 runs 16 residues. CDR3 loop: CASSLSSGRSYNEQFF. The CDR3 nucleotides read TGTGCCAGCAGCTTATCAAGCGGGAGATCCTACAATGAGCAGTTCTTC.

Note on this clone: This sample includes further DNA sequences coding for the same CDR3. The gene calls are TRBV28 and TRBJ2-7, with D perhaps matching TRBD2 (6 bases). The V gene lost 5 bases and the J gene lost 0 bases, with 14 bases spanning the gap. This CDR3 is 15 amino acids long. CDR1 is MDHEN and CDR2 is SYDVKM in the germline V gene. The CDR3 is CASSPGGVSSYEQYF. CDR3 in DNA: TGTGCCAGCAGTCCAGGAGGGGTGAGCTCCTACGAGCAGTACTTC.

The chain uses TRBV7-3 and TRBJ2-4, with a weak D call TRBD1 (6 bases). Trimming took off 5 bases at V and 1 base at J, with 15 bases between the two ends. There are 16 residues in the CDR3. Germline loops: CDR1 SGHTA, CDR2 FQGTGA. CDR3 region: CASSLGHPGAKNIQYF. The CDR3 region has the DNA TGTGCCAGCAGCCTGGGACACCCAGGGGCCAAAAACATTCAGTACTTC.

Regarding this clone: The junction and the germline gene differ at one end; a read error may be behind it. The genes are TRBV5-1 and TRBJ2-7; 10 bases match TRBD2. The CDR3 totals 14 residues. CDR1 and CDR2 from the germline V gene are SGHRS and YFSETQ. The CDR3 DNA is TGCGCCAGCAGCTTGGGAACTAGCGGGATTCTAATGAACTTC. This sequence encodes CASSLGTSGILMNF. Looking up the rest from reference TRBV5-1 and TRBJ2-7 gives the full variable domain: KAGVTQTPRYLIKTRGQQVTLSCSPISGHRSVSWYQQTPGQGLQFLFEYFSETQRNKGNFPGRFSGRQFSNSRSEMNVSTLELGDSALYLCASSLGTSGILMNFGPGTRLTVT.

The chain links TRBV9 to TRBJ1-2; 9 bases are a match to TRBD1. Per germline, CDR1 SGDLS and CDR2 YYNGEE. After removal of 4 bases from V and 6 bases from J, the junction contained 7 bases not matched to a gene. The CDR3 length is 14 residues. For the CDR3, the DNA is TGTGCCAGCAGCTACCGGACAGGGGCGGATGGCTACACCTTC. Translated: CASSYRTGADGYTF.

The chain joins TRBV28 to TRBJ1-5; 7 nucleotides match TRBD1. Germline loops: CDR1 MDHEN, CDR2 SYDVKM. V was clipped by 5 bases and J by 8 bases; unmatched bases: 12. CDR3 length: 15 amino acids. Written as DNA, the CDR3 is TGTGCCAGCAGTATCCTACAGGGGCCTGGGGAGCCCCAGCATTTT. Translation: CASSILQGPGEPQHF.

The chain uses TRBV21-1 and TRBJ2-3; the table assigns TRBD1, which was not confirmed against the DNA. TRBV21-1 corresponds to a pseudogene. The CDR3 is made up of 16 amino acids. The CDR3 DNA follows: TGTGCCAGCAGCAAATGTTCAGGGGGCTTTGGAGATACGCAGTATTTT. It specifies CASSKCSGGFGDTQYF.

V is TRBV29-1 and J is TRBJ2-5; maybe TRBD2 (6 bases). Trimming took 6 bases from V and 5 from J, leaving 19 bases between them. CDR3 length equals 14 residues. The germline V gene encodes CDR1 SQVTM and CDR2 ANQGSEA. Written as DNA, the CDR3 is TGCAGCGTGCCGGGACTGCCCGTGCAGGAGACCCAGTACTTC. It translates to CSVPGLPVQETQYF.

The V gene is TRBV3-1 (or the pseudogene TRBV3-2), the J gene TRBJ2-3, with 7 bases matching TRBD2. CDR1 is LGHDT, CDR2 YNNKEL, per germline (reference sequence). There are 17 residues in the CDR3. Trimming cost V 0 bases and J 3 bases; bases outside gene matches: 9. The CDR3 region has the DNA TGTGCCAGCAGCCAAGAGGGCCTAGCGGAGCCTACAGATACGCAGTATTTT. Encoded protein: CASSQEGLAEPTDTQYF.